The clone carrying this T cell receptor (beta chain) was seen repeatedly, ten times or more. The antigen is unknown. CDR3 length: 13 residues. Germline V lookup: CDR1 SGHTA, CDR2 FQGTGA. V was pared by 6 bases and J by 4 bases, with 10 bases between. Primed by a sample-barcoded 5' primer and a J-beta primer mix, a second PCR proceeded for roughly 7 to 12 cycles. TCRdb processed the 5' RACE reads anew with MiXCR; each CDR3 protein has one entry. Of 600,000 to 850,000 distinct CDR3 sequences listed, roughly 41% are singletons. This sample is drawn from a study of blood T cells in healthy people across ages. Notes on the study in general: Fewer expanded clones and more diversity marked long-lived versus aged donors.

Extraction yielded at least 6 micrograms of total RNA per sample. The sequenced sample consisted of blood. The V and J genes are TRBV7-3 and TRBJ1-5; tentatively, D is TRBD1 (6 bases). This TCR came from a woman aged 60 to 75 in good health. This CDR3 is CASSSGQNQPQHF. In nucleotides, the CDR3 is TGTGCCAGCAGTAGCGGACAGAATCAGCCCCAGCATTTT.